This TCR beta chain was captured in a study of T-cell memory formation after mild COVID-19 (dated by TCRdb to the early 2020s). Study-level background: Most TCR sequence clusters were specific to one of the two donors. Longitudinal TCRalpha and TCRbeta repertoire sequencing tracked T-cell clones expanding and contracting after mild COVID-19 in two donors. The cohort was made up of two young adult volunteers, one female and one male, who were previously healthy.

Comments on this clonotype: Its antigen is still unknown. Base qualities are not recorded, but no much larger clone differs from it by a single base.

Beyond this particular receptor, the publication reports: Whether the second-wave clones peaking on day 37 were SARS-CoV-2 specific was not confirmed. Contracting CD4+ clones were found mainly in CM and EM memory subsets, while CD8+ clones were enriched in EMRA. Clones that contracted from day 15 to 85 showed balanced CD4/CD8 phenotypes, whereas a second wave of clones that expanded from day 15 to 37 leaned towards CD4+. Only a couple of mild cases were covered in the study, and larger cohorts including severe cases with pre-infection samples were considered necessary. Some responding clones were detected in pre-infection memory, which suggested that pre-existing cross-reactive memory T cells had joined the SARS-CoV-2 response.

Ficoll-Paque density gradient centrifugation was the method used to isolate PBMCs. The run used an Illumina NovaSeq 6000. Using 5'RACE with constant-segment primers, TCRalpha and TCRbeta cDNA libraries were constructed, with sample barcodes and unique molecular identifiers added in the process. RNA was extracted from every sample with Trizol reagent. The libraries were amplified in two PCR steps, and the second step added a second sample barcode and Illumina TruSeq adapters. Sequencing of libraries was performed on an Illumina NovaSeq with 2 x 150 bp paired-end reads. The paper's data handling went like this. With migec v1.2.7, reads were demultiplexed and then collapsed into UMI-guided consensus sequences. Using mixcr v2.1.11, the UMI consensuses were aligned to TRA and TRB V and J templates and assembled into clonotypes. A clonotype was counted as expanded or contracted only if both edgeR and NoisET called the change significant, with noise models trained on biological replicates. For edgeR calls, a false discovery rate-adjusted p below 0.01 and a log2 fold-change threshold of 1 were applied. As an exploratory analysis of dynamics, PCA with hierarchical clustering was applied to max-normalized trajectories of the 1000 most abundant clonotypes. The CD4 or CD8 phenotype of responding clones was assigned using the separately sequenced CD4+ and CD8+ repertoires. TCRdb itself trimmed the public reads at Q25 with fastp, ran MiXCR and retained productive beta chains. Rows matching on CDR3 protein sequence are summarized as one entry with the most common DNA and genes. TCRdb, not the authors, supplied the V and J calls. The sample table contains 250,000 to 350,000 distinct CDR3 sequences; only one count was recorded for approximately 19% of them. Together, the top ten hold approximately 21% of the sample.

The CDR3 runs 13 amino acids, cysteine and phenylalanine included. Solely the CDR3 DNA is kept, with 39 bases framed from the first base. Trimming removed 7 bases from V and 8 bases from J; the gene matches leave 8 bases unexplained. The CDR1 and CDR2 encoded by the germline V gene are SQVTM and ANQGSEA. The chain is made from TRBV29-1 and TRBJ2-4; 10 of the junction bases match TRBD1. The receptor was derived from a man aged 18 to 35 who had mild COVID-19 (a few samples of this study predate the infection). The sample titles of this study are shuffled in the database, so cell type and time point are left out; the donor was told from shared clones. The specimen sequenced was PBMCs or a T cell subset sorted from them (not recorded which). The CDR3 reads CSAGQGLVDIQYF. The DNA sequence follows: TGCAGCGCGGGACAGGGGTTGGTGGACATTCAGTACTTC. Full variable domain (CDR3 extended with the reference TRBV29-1 and TRBJ2-4 proteins): SAVISQKPSRDICQRGTSLTIQCQVDSQVTMMFWYRQQPGQSLTLIATANQGSEATYESGFVIDKFPISRPNLTFSTLTVSNMSPEDSSIYLCSAGQGLVDIQYFGAGTRLSVL.